This T cell receptor (beta chain) was recorded in a study of T cells after yellow fever vaccination. Trimming took off 10 bases at V and 0 bases at J, with 19 bases between the two ends. Germline CDR1 WSHSY, CDR2 SAAADI. The CDR3 extends over 15 amino acids. TCRdb re-called the 5' RACE reads with MiXCR, one entry per CDR3 protein. The table includes approximately 550,000 distinct CDR3 sequences, roughly 12% detected once. Here the sequenced sample was PBMCs, taken on the day of the yellow fever booster vaccination. This sequence originates from a young man who received the YFV17D yellow fever vaccine. The J gene is TRBJ2-7, the V gene TRBV10-2; tentatively, D is TRBD1 (6 bases). The CDR3 is CATRGSRRLSYEQYF. CDR3 nucleotide sequence: TGCGCCACCAGGGGTAGCAGGCGGCTCTCCTACGAGCAGTACTTC.